The following is a T cell receptor beta chain sequence with its context. Its cognate antigen has yet to be identified. No base-level quality is on record; no much larger clone is a single base apart. This entry comes from a study of blood T cell repertoires in COVID-19 (dated by TCRdb to the early 2020s). Regarding the research as a whole: Collaborator samples came from the United States, Italy and Spain and covered acute and convalescent phases of COVID-19. Samples were obtained from the ongoing ImmuneRACE study (first 160 participants) and from about 1,300 subjects provided by 6 global collaborators. Where HLA class I and class II types were available, the types were taken from metadata supplied by the sample provider, not from assay-based typing. A de-identified subject ID, COVID-19 status, age in years and sex were almost always included in the sample metadata. Subjects who had been exposed to COVID-19, were actively infected with it, or had recovered from it provided the deeply sampled blood TCRbeta repertoires that made up the dataset. The material from the prospective study consisted of cDNA or gDNA derived from T cells, B-cell-depleted T cells, or PBMCs. The repertoires were made available in a free public database intended to serve as a resource for research on the immune response to SARS-CoV-2. Results and caveats for the whole study, not just this receptor: The amount of clinical and demographic metadata varied by source and participant and was provided uncurated.

TCRbeta CDR3 regions were amplified from genomic DNA by means of the immunoSEQ Assay, a bias-controlled multiplex PCR. The authors' analysis ran thus. Within the assay, amplification of reference gene primers was used to estimate how many nucleated cells each sample contained. To quantify the absolute abundance of each unique TCRbeta CDR3 rearrangement, sequence reads were collapsed and filtered. For each sample, productive Simpson clonality was calculated as the square root of Simpson's diversity index across productive rearrangements. TCRdb retrieved this table from immuneACCESS and kept in-frame rearrangements only. Not all clones are present; in checked studies, unresolved V genes account for under half, and no reason is known for the remainder. That table furnishes V, J and clone size, whereas the DNA furnished D and trimming. The sample table records approximately 100,000 clones; roughly 92% of these occur just once. The ten largest clones capture approximately 5.8% of the sample.

Measured from the cysteine to the phenylalanine, the CDR3 is 13 residues long. Of the read, only the CDR3 DNA is kept; its 39 bases are in frame from base 1. As encoded in the germline V gene (reference sequence), CDR1 is LNHDA while CDR2 is SQIVND. The trim is 5 bases for V and 6 bases for J, with a gap of 11 bases between the germline ends. Each collaborating institution followed its own protocols to collect whole blood in K2EDTA tubes. For TCRbeta analysis, collaborator samples were shipped as frozen whole blood, as isolated PBMCs, or as DNA extracted from either sample type. The sample taken for sequencing was peripheral blood. The sequence links TRBV19 to TRBJ2-1; the D segment cannot be called with confidence. The receptor's source is a man aged 45 to 65 with active COVID-19. In nucleotide form, the sequence is TGTGCCAGTAGTGTTCGACGAGGCAATGAGCAGTTCTTC. It is translated as CASSVRRGNEQFF.